Below, 3 T cell receptor beta chains from the same sample are listed, as sequenced in a study of blood T cell repertoires in COVID-19. Sequenced by immunoSEQ multiplex PCR; TCRdb stores in-frame clones only, minus some. Of tens of thousands of clones listed, around 90% are singletons. Sequencing input: peripheral blood. These receptors were taken from a woman aged 60-75 years with COVID-19, enrolled during active disease.

V gene TRBV25-1 combines with J gene TRBJ2-7; 9 bases are shared with TRBD2. Germline assignment: CDR1 MGHDK and CDR2 SYGVNS. CDR3 length: 14 residues. Trimming cost V 0 bases and J 7 bases; bases outside gene matches: 4. The CDR3 DNA reads as TGTGCCAGCAGTGAATACCCAGCGGGGGGAGAGCAGTACTTC. This gives the protein CASSEYPAGGEQYF.

For the CDR3, the DNA is TGTGCCAGCAGTTACGCCGGCGGGGGGGCGAATGAGCAGTTCTTC. Translation gives CASSYAGGGANEQFF. The gene calls are TRBV6-5 and TRBJ2-1; 9 positions match TRBD2. Germline assignment: CDR1 MNHEY and CDR2 SVGAGI. CDR3 length equals 15 residues. V gave up 2 bases and J gave up 7 bases; unmatched junction bases: 6.

The chain couples TRBV28 to TRBJ1-2; D unresolved. The V gene's germline CDR1 is MDHEN and CDR2 SYDVKM. The CDR3 is 15 amino acids. V gave up 3 bases and J gave up 1 base, with 12 bases separating them. For the CDR3, the DNA is TGTGCCAGCAGTTTCCCATTAGCTGTTAACTATGGCTACACCTTC. It is translated as CASSFPLAVNYGYTF.